Listed here is a single T cell receptor (beta chain). The target antigen is unknown. These data are taken from a study of cytomegalovirus exposure and HLA in healthy donors. Study-wide results and limits: TCR beta V- and J-gene trimming was later associated with a missense DCLRE1C variant.

V lost 4 bases to trimming and J lost 10 bases; unmatched junction nucleotides: 8. Germline-derived CDR1 and CDR2 are SGHDT and YYEEEE. The CDR3 sequence is 14 residues long. Use of 60 Vbeta and 13 Jbeta primers characterized the PCR. The protocol was immunoSEQ multiplex PCR, while the TCRdb copy is restricted to in-frame clones and leaves out a portion. The sample shows roughly 160,000 clones, 75% to 80% of them seen only once. The rearrangement uses TRBV5-6 and TRBJ2-4, with TRBD1 matching 10 bases. What was sequenced was PBMCs. The receptor was derived from a man between 45 and 60 years old in good health and CMV-seropositive. For the CDR3, the DNA is TGTGCCAGCAGCCCCGGGACAGGGGATTGGATTCAGTACTTC. It encodes CASSPGTGDWIQYF.